This T cell receptor beta chain was recovered during a study of blood T cell repertoires in COVID-19 (dated by TCRdb to the early 2020s). With respect to the entire study: Collaborator samples came from the United States, Italy and Spain and covered acute and convalescent phases of COVID-19. The material from the prospective study consisted of cDNA or gDNA derived from T cells, B-cell-depleted T cells, or PBMCs. Subjects who had been exposed to COVID-19, were actively infected with it, or had recovered from it provided the deeply sampled blood TCRbeta repertoires that made up the dataset. The repertoires were released in a freely available public database intended as a resource for research on the immune response to SARS-CoV-2. The samples were drawn from two sources: the first 160 participants of the ongoing ImmuneRACE study, and over 950 subjects contributed by 6 global collaborators. The sample metadata nearly always contained a de-identified subject ID, COVID-19 status, age in years and sex. Where HLA class I and class II types were available, the types were taken from metadata supplied by the sample provider, not from assay-based typing. Here is what the overall study found, with its caveats: Clinical and demographic metadata were provided uncurated, with the amount varying by source and participant.

Participants in the prospective study were aged 18 to 89 years, lived in approximately 26 United States geographic areas, and enrolled through a virtual design. In the prospective study, participants were assigned to cohorts based on the clinical history participants reported in a screening survey and a study questionnaire. ImmuneRACE Cohort 3 recovered participants were defined by two consecutive negative NP/OP PCR tests, healthcare professional clearance, or symptom resolution. In the prospective study, mobile phlebotomists collected whole blood, serum and a nasopharyngeal or oropharyngeal swab from each participant. Prospective study participants could optionally give additional blood draws and questionnaires over an approximately two-month period. Prospective study blood samples were shipped either frozen or at room temperature before DNA extraction. Its CDR3 holds 13 amino acids, cysteine through phenylalanine. Only the CDR3 region is kept as DNA, spanning 39 bases read in frame from base 1. Relative to germline, V is 3 bases shorter and J is 7 bases shorter, with 10 bases between their ends. Looking up the germline V gene yields CDR1 SNHLY and CDR2 FYNNEI.

With regard to this clone: It has no known antigen specificity. No per-base quality is available; no much larger clone lies one base away.

The immunoSEQ Assay, a bias-controlled multiplex PCR, was used to amplify TCRbeta CDR3 regions from genomic DNA. In the authors' own workflow: Nucleated cell counts per sample were estimated from amplification of reference gene primers within the assay. To quantify the absolute abundance of each unique TCRbeta CDR3 rearrangement, sequence reads were collapsed and filtered. For each sample, productive Simpson clonality was calculated as the square root of Simpson's diversity index over productive rearrangements. This is the immuneACCESS table as TCRdb keeps it, with only in-frame sequences that have V and J called. A part of the clones is gone; compared with another copy, unresolved V genes explain less than half, and the rest is unexplained. That table gives V, J and clone size, and the DNA gave D and trimming. For this sample the table gives some 300,000 clones, of which about 90% were detected only once. Under 1.3% of the sample rests with the top ten.

Sequences were obtained from PBMCs or T cells enriched from blood (not recorded which). This sequence uses TRBV2 and TRBJ2-4, with a weak D call of TRBD2 (6 bases match). This receptor was taken from a woman aged 25 to 45 who had recovered from COVID-19. DNA sequence: TGTGCCAGCAGTGAGCCAGGGAGGAACATTCAGTACTTC. Translated, this is CASSEPGRNIQYF.